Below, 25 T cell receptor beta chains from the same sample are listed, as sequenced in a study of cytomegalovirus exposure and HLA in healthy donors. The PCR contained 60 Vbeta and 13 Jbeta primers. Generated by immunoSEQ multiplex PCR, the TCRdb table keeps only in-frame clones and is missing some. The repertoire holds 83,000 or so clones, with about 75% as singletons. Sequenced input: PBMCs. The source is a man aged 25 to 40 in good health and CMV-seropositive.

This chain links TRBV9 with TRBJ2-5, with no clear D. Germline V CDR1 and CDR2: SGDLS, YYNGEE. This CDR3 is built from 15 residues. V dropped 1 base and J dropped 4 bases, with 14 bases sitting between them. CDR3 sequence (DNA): TGTGCCAGCAGCGTATTAGCCAACTCCCGAGAGACCCAGTACTTC. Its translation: CASSVLANSRETQYF.

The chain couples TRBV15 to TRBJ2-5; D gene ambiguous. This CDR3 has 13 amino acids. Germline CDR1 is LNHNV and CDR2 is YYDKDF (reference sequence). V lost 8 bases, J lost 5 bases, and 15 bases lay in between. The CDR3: CATQSALVETQYF. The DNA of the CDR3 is TGTGCCACCCAGTCAGCGCTGGTGGAGACCCAGTACTTC.

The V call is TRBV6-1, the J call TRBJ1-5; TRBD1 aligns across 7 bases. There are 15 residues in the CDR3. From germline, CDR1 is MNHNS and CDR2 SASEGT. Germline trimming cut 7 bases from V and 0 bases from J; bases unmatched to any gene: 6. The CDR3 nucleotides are TGTGCCAGCATTGGGAGACAGGGTAGCAATCAGCCCCAGCATTTT. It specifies CASIGRQGSNQPQHF.

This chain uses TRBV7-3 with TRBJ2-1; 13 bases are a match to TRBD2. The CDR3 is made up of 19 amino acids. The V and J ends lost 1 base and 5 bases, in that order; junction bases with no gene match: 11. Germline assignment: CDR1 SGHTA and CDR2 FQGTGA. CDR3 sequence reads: CASSLRPTSGGALHNEQFF. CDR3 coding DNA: TGTGCCAGCAGCTTAAGGCCCACTAGCGGGGGGGCTTTACACAATGAGCAGTTCTTC.

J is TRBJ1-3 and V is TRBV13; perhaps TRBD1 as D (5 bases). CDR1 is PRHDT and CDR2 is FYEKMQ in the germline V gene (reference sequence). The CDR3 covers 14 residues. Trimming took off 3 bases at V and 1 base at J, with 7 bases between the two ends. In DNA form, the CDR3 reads TGTGCCAGCAGCTTCCAGGGTTCTGGAAACACCATATATTTT. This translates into CASSFQGSGNTIYF.

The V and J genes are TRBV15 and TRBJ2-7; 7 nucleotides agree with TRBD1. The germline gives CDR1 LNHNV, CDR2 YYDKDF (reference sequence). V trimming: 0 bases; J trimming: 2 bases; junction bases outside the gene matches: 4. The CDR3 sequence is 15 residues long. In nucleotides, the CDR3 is TGTGCCACCAGCAGAGAGGGGACAGTCCCCTACGAGCAGTACTTC. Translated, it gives CATSREGTVPYEQYF. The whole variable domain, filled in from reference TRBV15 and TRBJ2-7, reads DAMVIQNPRYQVTQFGKPVTLSCSQTLNHNVMYWYQQKSSQAPKLLFHYYDKDFNNEADTPDNFQSRRPNTSFCFLDIRSPGLGDTAMYLCATSREGTVPYEQYFGPGTRLTVT.

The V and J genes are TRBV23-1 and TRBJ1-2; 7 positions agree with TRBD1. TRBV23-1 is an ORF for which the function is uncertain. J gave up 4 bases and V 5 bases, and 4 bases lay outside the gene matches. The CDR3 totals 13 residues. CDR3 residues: CASSLTGTYGYTF. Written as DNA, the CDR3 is TGCGCCAGCAGTTTGACAGGGACCTATGGCTACACCTTC.

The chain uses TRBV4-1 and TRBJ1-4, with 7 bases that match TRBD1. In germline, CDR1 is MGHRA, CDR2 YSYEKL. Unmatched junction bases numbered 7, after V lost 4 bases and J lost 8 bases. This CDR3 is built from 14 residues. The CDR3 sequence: CASSPTGVREKLFF. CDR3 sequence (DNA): TGCGCCAGCAGCCCTACAGGGGTGCGGGAAAAACTGTTTTTT.

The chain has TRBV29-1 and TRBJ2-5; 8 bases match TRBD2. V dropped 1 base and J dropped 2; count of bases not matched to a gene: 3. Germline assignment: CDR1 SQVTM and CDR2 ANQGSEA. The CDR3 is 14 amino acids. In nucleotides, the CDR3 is TGCAGCGTTGAAGCCGGGACTAGACAAGAGACCCAGTACTTC. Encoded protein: CSVEAGTRQETQYF.

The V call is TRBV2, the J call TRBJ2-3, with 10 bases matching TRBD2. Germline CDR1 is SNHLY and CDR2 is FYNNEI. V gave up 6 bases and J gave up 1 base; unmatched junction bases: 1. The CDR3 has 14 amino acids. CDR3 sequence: CASRTSGGTDTQYF. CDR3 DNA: TGTGCCAGCAGAACTAGCGGGGGCACAGATACGCAGTATTTT.

The CDR3 loop reads CASSFLGQAYNSPLHF. For the CDR3, the DNA is TGTGCCAGCAGCTTTCTAGGACAGGCGTATAATTCACCCCTCCACTTT. This sequence joins TRBV5-5 and TRBJ1-6, with TRBD1 identical over 7 bases. V shed 2 bases and J 4 bases; nucleotides not matched to a gene: 6. CDR1 SGHKS and CDR2 YYEKEE come from the germline V gene (reference sequence). This CDR3 is 16 amino acids long.

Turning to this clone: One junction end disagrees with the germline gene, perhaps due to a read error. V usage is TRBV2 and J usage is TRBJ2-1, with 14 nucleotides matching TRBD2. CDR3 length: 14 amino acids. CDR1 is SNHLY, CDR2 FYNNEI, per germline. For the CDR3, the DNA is TGTGCCAGCAGCCGCGGGACTAGCGGGGGTTCTTTGGTCTTC. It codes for CASSRGTSGGSLVF.

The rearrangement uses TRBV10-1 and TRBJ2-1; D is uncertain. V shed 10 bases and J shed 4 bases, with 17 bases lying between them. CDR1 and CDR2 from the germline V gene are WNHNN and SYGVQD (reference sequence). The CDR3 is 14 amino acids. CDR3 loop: CAIEDLAPYNEQFF. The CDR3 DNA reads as TGCGCCATCGAGGATTTAGCTCCTTACAATGAGCAGTTCTTC.

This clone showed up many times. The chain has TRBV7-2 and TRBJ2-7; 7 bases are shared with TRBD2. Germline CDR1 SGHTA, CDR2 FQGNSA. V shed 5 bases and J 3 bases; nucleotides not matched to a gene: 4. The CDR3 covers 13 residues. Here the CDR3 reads CASSRGLDYEQYF. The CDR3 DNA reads TGTGCCAGCAGCAGAGGACTAGACTACGAGCAGTACTTC.

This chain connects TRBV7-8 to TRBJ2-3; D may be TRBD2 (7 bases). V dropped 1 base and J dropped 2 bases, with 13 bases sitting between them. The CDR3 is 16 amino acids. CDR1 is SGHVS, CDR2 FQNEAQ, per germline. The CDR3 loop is CASSLEQGGITDTQYF. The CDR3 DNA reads TGTGCCAGCAGCTTAGAACAGGGAGGGATCACAGATACGCAGTATTTT.

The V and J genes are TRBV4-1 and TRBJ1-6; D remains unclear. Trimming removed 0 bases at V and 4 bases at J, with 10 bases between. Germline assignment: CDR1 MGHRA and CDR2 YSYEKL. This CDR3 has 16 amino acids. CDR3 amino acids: CASSQDYSGYNSPLHF. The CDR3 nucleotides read TGCGCCAGCAGCCAAGATTACTCCGGTTATAATTCACCCCTCCACTTT.

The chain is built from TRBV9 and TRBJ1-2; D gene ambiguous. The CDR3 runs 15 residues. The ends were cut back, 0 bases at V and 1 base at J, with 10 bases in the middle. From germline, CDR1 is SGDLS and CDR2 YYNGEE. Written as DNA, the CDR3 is TGTGCCAGCAGCGTAGTAGCTGGGTTTAACTATGGCTACACCTTC. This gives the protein CASSVVAGFNYGYTF.

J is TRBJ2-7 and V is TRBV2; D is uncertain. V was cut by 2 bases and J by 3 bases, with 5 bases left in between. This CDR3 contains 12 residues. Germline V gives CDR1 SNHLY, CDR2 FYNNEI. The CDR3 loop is CASSETGYEQYF. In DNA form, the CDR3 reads TGTGCCAGCAGTGAAACGGGCTACGAGCAGTACTTC.

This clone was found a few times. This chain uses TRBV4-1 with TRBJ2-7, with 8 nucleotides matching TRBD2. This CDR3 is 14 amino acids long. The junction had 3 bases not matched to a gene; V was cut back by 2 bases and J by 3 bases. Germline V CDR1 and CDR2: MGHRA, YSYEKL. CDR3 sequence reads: CASSQTGGDYEQYF. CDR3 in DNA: TGCGCCAGCAGCCAAACCGGGGGGGACTACGAGCAGTACTTC.

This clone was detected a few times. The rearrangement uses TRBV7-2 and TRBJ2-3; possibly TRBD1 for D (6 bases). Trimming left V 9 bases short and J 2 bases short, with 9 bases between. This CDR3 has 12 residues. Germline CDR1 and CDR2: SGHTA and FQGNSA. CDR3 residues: CASGTYTDTQYF. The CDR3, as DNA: TGTGCCAGTGGGACATACACAGATACGCAGTATTTT.

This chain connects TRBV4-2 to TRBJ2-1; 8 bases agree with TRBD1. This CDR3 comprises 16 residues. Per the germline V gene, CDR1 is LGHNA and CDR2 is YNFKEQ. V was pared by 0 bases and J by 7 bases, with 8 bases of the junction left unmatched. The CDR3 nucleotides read TGTGCCAGCAGCCAAGATGGACAGGGTGGTTGGAATGAGCAGTTCTTC. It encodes CASSQDGQGGWNEQFF.

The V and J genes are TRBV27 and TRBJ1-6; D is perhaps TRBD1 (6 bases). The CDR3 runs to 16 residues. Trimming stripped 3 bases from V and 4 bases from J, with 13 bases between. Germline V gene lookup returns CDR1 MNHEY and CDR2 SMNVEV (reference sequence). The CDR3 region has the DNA TGTGCCAGCAGTTTTATAGGGGGTCGTTATAATTCACCCCTCCACTTT. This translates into CASSFIGGRYNSPLHF.

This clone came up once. CDR3 loop: CASGRQGAAKNIQYF. CDR3 bases: TGTGCCAGCGGCAGACAGGGTGCGGCCAAAAACATTCAGTACTTC. This sequence joins TRBV6-5 and TRBJ2-4; 7 bases are shared with TRBD1. V shed 8 bases and J 1 base; nucleotides not matched to a gene: 8. Germline V gene lookup returns CDR1 MNHEY and CDR2 SVGAGI. The CDR3 covers 15 residues.

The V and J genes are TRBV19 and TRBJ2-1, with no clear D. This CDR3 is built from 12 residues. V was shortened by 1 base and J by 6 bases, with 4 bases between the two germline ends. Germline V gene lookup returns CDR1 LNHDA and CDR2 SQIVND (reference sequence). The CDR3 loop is CASSIGPNEQFF. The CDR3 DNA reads TGTGCCAGTAGTATAGGGCCCAATGAGCAGTTCTTC.

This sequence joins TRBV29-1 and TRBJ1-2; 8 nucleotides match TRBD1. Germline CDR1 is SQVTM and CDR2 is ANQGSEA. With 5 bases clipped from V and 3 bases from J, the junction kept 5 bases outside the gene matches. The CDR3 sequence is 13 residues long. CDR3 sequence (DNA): TGCAGCGTTACCGGGACAGGTGACTATGGCTACACCTTC. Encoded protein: CSVTGTGDYGYTF.